The sequence of this TCR beta chain was determined in a study of regulatory and conventional T cells in RAG deficiency. Broader study findings: Compared with controls, unique Treg TCR beta sequences dropped about 97-fold in Omenn syndrome and CID/AS.

Using immunoSEQ multiplex PCR, the repertoire was profiled, and TCRdb retains in-frame clones only, with some absent. This sample has about 24,000 clones, with around 95% found just once. The sorted conventional CD4+ T cells were CD25-low and CD127-high, with genomic DNA sequenced. Deletions cut 5 bases from V and 2 bases from J, with 14 bases between. Germline V CDR1 and CDR2: MNHEY, SVGAGI. The CDR3 totals 15 residues. On this clone itself: What it binds is unknown.

The same sample was also studied in work on regulatory T cells. That investigation notes: The PCR used 52 TRBV and 13 TRBJ primers.

This receptor was taken from a human donor in good health. V usage is TRBV6-5 and J usage is TRBJ2-3; a possible D gene is TRBD1 (5 bases). The source material was CD25- CD4+ T cells sorted from blood. CDR3: CASSPSRGNTDTQYF. For the CDR3, the DNA is TGTGCCAGCAGTCCTTCTAGGGGAAACACAGATACGCAGTATTTT.